These 18 T cell receptor beta chains were sequenced from one sample in a study of beta chain features in type 1 diabetes. The isolated RNA, all of it, was reverse transcribed, so expressed TCRB transcripts were what got sequenced. Produced via immunoSEQ multiplex PCR; TCRdb's table is partial and in-frame only. The sample lists under 250,000 clones, 25% to 30% occurring once. Sequenced material: central memory CD4+ T cells from blood. Receptors were obtained from a man aged 25 to 40 in good health.

V is TRBV6-6 and J is TRBJ2-7; D may be TRBD1 (5 bases). Germline V gene data show CDR1 as MNHNY and CDR2 as SVGAGI (reference sequence). V was shortened by 6 bases and J by 2 bases, with 11 bases between the two germline ends. The CDR3 length is 13 residues. The DNA of the CDR3 is TGTGCCAGCAGCCTCAGGGAAACCTACGAGCAGTACTTC. Residues: CASSLRETYEQYF.

The chain combines TRBV6-1 with TRBJ2-3, with D hard to call. The V gene lost 7 bases and the J gene lost 11 bases, with 19 bases spanning the gap. The CDR3 length is 13 residues. The germline gives CDR1 MNHNS, CDR2 SASEGT. The CDR3 DNA is TGTGCCAGCATGCCCGCCAGAAGTAACGGGCAGTATTTT. This gives the protein CASMPARSNGQYF.

The sample holds a few counts of this clone. The V gene is TRBV7-9, the J gene TRBJ1-2; 10 nucleotides align to TRBD1. V was pared by 2 bases and J by 4 bases, with 1 base of the junction left unmatched. Germline values: CDR1 SEHNR, CDR2 FQNEAQ (reference sequence). The CDR3 length is 14 residues. CDR3 amino acids: CASSLWTGGYGYTF. CDR3 DNA sequence: TGTGCCAGCAGCTTATGGACAGGGGGCTATGGCTACACCTTC. Full variable domain (remainder filled in from reference TRBV7-9 and TRBJ1-2): DTGVSQNPRHKITKRGQNVTFRCDPISEHNRLYWYRQTLGQGPEFLTYFQNEAQLEKSRLLSDRFSAERPKGSFSTLEIQRTEQGDSAMYLCASSLWTGGYGYTFGSGTRLTVV.

In this sample, this clone turned up once. The chain has TRBV28 and TRBJ2-3, with 7 nucleotides matching TRBD2. This CDR3 region has 16 residues. Germline CDR1 and CDR2: MDHEN and SYDVKM. Unmatched junction bases numbered 7, after V lost 4 bases and J lost 0 bases. The CDR3 reads CASSSLRGDSTDTQYF. As DNA, the CDR3 is TGTGCCAGCAGTTCCCTCCGGGGGGACAGCACAGATACGCAGTATTTT.

The gene calls are TRBV7-9 and TRBJ2-7; no firm D call. Germline values: CDR1 SEHNR, CDR2 FQNEAQ (reference sequence). This CDR3 comprises 13 residues. V gave up 4 bases and J gave up 2 bases, with 9 bases separating them. The CDR3 sequence: CASSSVLAYEQYF. In nucleotides, the CDR3 is TGTGCCAGCAGCTCAGTCCTTGCCTACGAGCAGTACTTC.

The CDR3 is CASSLQDPSYNEQFF. The CDR3 DNA sequence: TGTGCCAGCAGTTTACAGGACCCCTCCTACAATGAGCAGTTCTTC. The chain joins TRBV2 to TRBJ2-1; perhaps TRBD1 as D (5 bases). This CDR3 contains 15 residues. The ends were cut back, 5 bases at V and 0 bases at J, with 11 bases in the middle. The germline V gene encodes CDR1 SNHLY and CDR2 FYNNEI.

The chain links TRBV28 to TRBJ2-3; TRBD2 agrees at 7 bases. The CDR3 loop spans 15 amino acids. The germline V gene encodes CDR1 MDHEN and CDR2 SYDVKM. The junction had 8 bases not matched to a gene; V was cut back by 2 bases and J by 6 bases. DNA for the CDR3: TGTGCCAGCAGTTTACGTATTGCGGGAGCCGATACGCAGTATTTT. Amino acid sequence: CASSLRIAGADTQYF.

The rearrangement joins TRBV30 to TRBJ2-5; 11 bases are shared with TRBD1. The CDR3 is 15 residues long. The germline V gene has CDR1 GTSNPN and CDR2 SVGIG (reference sequence). With V trimmed by 1 base and J by 5 bases, 6 bases remained unmatched. The chain's CDR3 is CAWSAGDRGKETQYF. CDR3 in DNA: TGTGCCTGGAGTGCAGGGGACAGGGGGAAGGAGACCCAGTACTTC.

The chain recombines TRBV7-2 with TRBJ2-3, with 11 bases lining up with TRBD1. The CDR3 runs to 15 residues. The V gene's germline CDR1 is SGHTA and CDR2 FQGNSA. Trimming removed 1 base from V and 6 bases from J; junction bases left unmatched: 3. Here the CDR3 DNA reads TGTGCCAGCAGCTTAGTTGGACAGGGGGCTGATACGCAGTATTTT. This gives the protein CASSLVGQGADTQYF. The full variable domain, rest sourced from reference TRBV7-2 and TRBJ2-3, is GAGVSQSPSNKVTEKGKDVELRCDPISGHTALYWYRQSLGQGLEFLIYFQGNSAPDKSGLPSDRFSAERTGGSVSTLTIQRTQQEDSAVYLCASSLVGQGADTQYFGPGTRLTVL.

The chain links TRBV30 to TRBJ2-1; no firm D call. CDR3 length equals 13 residues. The V gene's germline CDR1 is GTSNPN and CDR2 SVGIG (reference sequence). The CDR3 here is CAAVRLRGGEQFF. CDR3 bases: TGTGCTGCAGTAAGGCTCCGCGGTGGTGAGCAGTTCTTC.

The chain employs TRBV28 and TRBJ2-3; the match to TRBD2 covers 8 bases. The CDR3 sequence is 13 residues long. V lost 7 bases to trimming and J lost 3 bases; unmatched junction nucleotides: 3. Germline-derived CDR1 and CDR2 are MDHEN and SYDVKM. CDR3: CASKSSGTDTQYF. In DNA form, the CDR3 reads TGTGCCAGCAAGTCTAGCGGGACAGATACGCAGTATTTT.

This chain links TRBV2 with TRBJ2-7; D might be TRBD1 (6 bases). Germline loops: CDR1 SNHLY, CDR2 FYNNEI. The CDR3 is 14 residues long. V lost 4 bases and J lost 7, with 17 bases in between. CDR3: CASSVNGQGSEQYF. CDR3 in DNA: TGTGCCAGCAGTGTTAATGGCCAGGGGTCAGAGCAGTACTTC.

J is TRBJ2-7 and V is TRBV5-1, with no clear D. CDR1 is SGHRS and CDR2 is YFSETQ in the germline V gene. This CDR3 spans 12 amino acids. V lost 4 bases and J 2 bases, leaving 7 bases between the germline ends. CDR3 amino acids: CASSPAAYEQYF. In DNA, the CDR3 is TGCGCCAGCAGCCCGGCCGCCTACGAGCAGTACTTC. The whole variable domain, filled in from reference TRBV5-1 and TRBJ2-7, reads KAGVTQTPRYLIKTRGQQVTLSCSPISGHRSVSWYQQTPGQGLQFLFEYFSETQRNKGNFPGRFSGRQFSNSRSEMNVSTLELGDSALYLCASSPAAYEQYFGPGTRLTVT.

The sample holds a few counts of this clone. The rearrangement links TRBV30 to TRBJ1-1, with 7 bases matching TRBD1. The germline gives CDR1 GTSNPN, CDR2 SVGIG (reference sequence). CDR3 length: 12 residues. Trimming took 2 bases from V and 8 from J; bases not matched to a gene: 5. The CDR3 protein is CAWSHTTGEAFF. DNA of the CDR3: TGTGCCTGGAGTCATACGACAGGGGAAGCTTTCTTT. The whole variable domain, filled in from reference TRBV30 and TRBJ1-1, reads SQTIHQWPATLVQPVGSPLSLECTVEGTSNPNLYWYRQAAGRGLQLLFYSVGIGQISSEVPQNLSASRPQDRQFILSSKKLLLSDSGFYLCAWSHTTGEAFFGQGTRLTVV.

This clone was picked up a small number of times. The V gene is TRBV18, the J gene TRBJ1-5; no reliable D call. This CDR3 is built from 13 residues. Trimming took off 3 bases at V and 4 bases at J, with 7 bases between the two ends. Germline V gives CDR1 KGHSH, CDR2 LQKENI. The CDR3 sequence: CASSPSENQPQHF. CDR3 DNA sequence: TGTGCCAGCTCACCTAGCGAGAATCAGCCCCAGCATTTT.

This clone was counted a few times. The chain employs TRBV29-1 and TRBJ1-1; 7 nucleotides match TRBD1. J was trimmed by 1 base and V by 0 bases; bases with no gene match: 5. The germline V gene encodes CDR1 SQVTM and CDR2 ANQGSEA. The CDR3 totals 15 residues. The CDR3 protein is CSVEDQGGKNTEAFF. The CDR3 DNA is TGCAGCGTTGAAGATCAAGGGGGCAAGAACACTGAAGCTTTCTTT.

The gene calls are TRBV10-3 and TRBJ2-7; 9 bases are a match to TRBD1. CDR3 size: 15 residues. Germline CDR1 and CDR2: ENHRY and SYGVKD. Trimming at V came to 3 bases and at J to 6 bases, leaving 9 bases not matched to a gene. The chain's CDR3 is CAISDPGTGTGEQYF. The DNA of the CDR3 is TGTGCCATCAGTGACCCCGGGACAGGGACCGGCGAGCAGTACTTC.

This clone turned up a few times. V is TRBV7-9 and J is TRBJ2-1; 14 bases agree with TRBD2. This CDR3 comprises 15 residues. CDR1 is SEHNR, CDR2 FQNEAQ, per germline (reference sequence). Trimming took 5 bases from V and 9 from J; bases not matched to a gene: 6. The CDR3 region has the DNA TGTGCCAGCAGCATCGGGACTAGCGGGAGTAGTGAGCAGTTCTTC. Translation gives CASSIGTSGSSEQFF. Based on the CDR3 plus reference TRBV7-9 and TRBJ2-1, the full variable domain is DTGVSQNPRHKITKRGQNVTFRCDPISEHNRLYWYRQTLGQGPEFLTYFQNEAQLEKSRLLSDRFSAERPKGSFSTLEIQRTEQGDSAMYLCASSIGTSGSSEQFFGPGTRLTVL.